The present T cell receptor beta chain was sequenced within a study of T cell repertoires in cytomegalovirus infection. Study details: Well-studied HLA-B-restricted CMV epitopes were used in the study alongside recently identified HLA-C-restricted ones.

In regard to this clonotype: Its antigen is not known.

Each CDR3 protein is one row after TCRdb ran MiXCR on the reads. Found here are about 770,000 distinct CDR3 sequences, 29% of them singletons; the top ten hold about an eighth. This CDR3 has 16 amino acids. Trimming at V came to 1 base and at J to 0 bases, leaving 4 bases not matched to a gene. Germline loops: CDR1 SEHNR, CDR2 FQNEAQ (reference sequence). Regarding the study as a whole: Predominance within the ex vivo response was attributable to HLA-C-restricted CMV-specific TCR beta clonotypes. Of the TCR beta families, the public ones yielded a cumulative frequency that identified carriers of CMV plus the relevant HLA.

The V and J genes are TRBV7-9 and TRBJ2-3; 7 positions agree with TRBD2. The input for sequencing was cultured CD8+ T cells from PBMCs, taken from culture after CMV antigen stimulation. The clonotype comes from a human donor in good health (CMV status not recorded). Some clones in this sample may be carry-over from other donors' samples. The DNA of the CDR3 is TGTGCCAGCAGCTTAGGGTGGGGGGGGAGCACAGATACGCAGTATTTT. Translating gives CASSLGWGGSTDTQYF.